The T cell receptor (beta chain) under discussion was sequenced for a study of cytomegalovirus exposure and HLA in healthy donors. Study at large: Across 300 to 400 genotyped donors, 81% landed in the Caucasian-associated ancestry cluster.

As to this clone: Its antigen is undetermined.

Overall study findings and caveats: The study listed around 150 cytomegalovirus-associated TCR beta chains. Accounts indicate the classifier identified cytomegalovirus status with strong specificity and sensitivity.

Researchers ran the PCR with 60 Vbeta and 13 Jbeta primers. Measured with immunoSEQ multiplex PCR; TCRdb has only the in-frame clones, and not every one. The data show around 150,000 clones, with approximately 81% seen just once and 2.5% held by the top ten. CDR3 length equals 15 residues. Germline trimming cut 5 bases from V and 5 bases from J; bases unmatched to any gene: 10. Germline V lookup: CDR1 SGHTA, CDR2 FQGNSA. The chain couples TRBV7-2 to TRBJ2-7, with 9 bases identical to TRBD1. The sequencing input was PBMCs. The clonotype originates from a boy aged 2 to 9 in good health and CMV-seronegative. This CDR3 is CASSVVDRGMDEQYF. The CDR3 coding sequence is TGTGCCAGCAGCGTGGTGGACAGGGGCATGGACGAGCAGTACTTC.